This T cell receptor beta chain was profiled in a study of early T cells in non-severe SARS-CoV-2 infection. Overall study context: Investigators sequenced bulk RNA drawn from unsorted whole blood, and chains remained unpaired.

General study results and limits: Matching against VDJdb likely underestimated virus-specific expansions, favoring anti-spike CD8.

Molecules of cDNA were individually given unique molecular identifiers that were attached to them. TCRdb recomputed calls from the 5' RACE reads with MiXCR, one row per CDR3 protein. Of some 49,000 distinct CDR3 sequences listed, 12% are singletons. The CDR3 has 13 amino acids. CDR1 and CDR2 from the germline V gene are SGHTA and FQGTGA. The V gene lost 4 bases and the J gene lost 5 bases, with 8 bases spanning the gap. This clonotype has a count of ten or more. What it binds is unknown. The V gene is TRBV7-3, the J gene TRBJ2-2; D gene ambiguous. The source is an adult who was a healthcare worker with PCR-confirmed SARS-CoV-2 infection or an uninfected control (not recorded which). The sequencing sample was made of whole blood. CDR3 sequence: CASSSVGTGELFF. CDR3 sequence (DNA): TGTGCCAGCAGCTCCGTGGGGACCGGGGAGCTGTTTTTT.